Listed here are 3 T cell receptor beta chains from one sample, sequenced in a study of graft-versus-host responses after intestinal transplantation. Measured with immunoSEQ multiplex PCR; TCRdb has only the in-frame clones, and not every one. The sample lists 95,000 to 150,000 clones, about 93% seen once, with roughly 0.11% in the top ten. These receptors have no known antigen. This sample comprised unstimulated CD4+ T cells sorted from spleen or lymph node cells, obtained before intestinal transplant. Receptors were obtained from a human donor who received an intestinal transplant.

This clone was detected once. The chain couples TRBV28 to TRBJ2-4; D unresolved. Germline V gene lookup returns CDR1 MDHEN and CDR2 SYDVKM. The CDR3 is 11 residues long. Trimming stripped 6 bases from V and 9 bases from J, with 9 bases between. The CDR3 bases are TGTGCCAGCAGCTCCCGGAGCATTCAGTACTTC. Amino acids: CASSSRSIQYF.

The gene calls are TRBV4-2 and TRBJ2-7; perhaps TRBD2 as D (6 bases). The V gene's germline CDR1 is LGHNA and CDR2 YNFKEQ. Trimming took 0 bases from V and 0 from J, leaving 15 bases between them. The CDR3 is 17 residues long. CDR3 amino acids: CASSQDYGGASSYEQYF. CDR3 nucleotide sequence: TGTGCCAGCAGCCAAGACTACGGCGGGGCAAGCTCCTACGAGCAGTACTTC.

The V call is TRBV7-9, the J call TRBJ2-6; 11 nucleotides align to TRBD1. This CDR3 contains 18 residues. CDR1 and CDR2 from the germline V gene are SEHNR and FQNEAQ (reference sequence). The V segment lost 5 bases and the J segment 4 bases; nucleotides outside the gene matches: 10. CDR3 nucleotides: TGTGCCAGCAGCAAGGCCGGACAGGGGGCGCAGGGGGCCAACGTCCTGACTTTC. This gives the protein CASSKAGQGAQGANVLTF.